This TCR beta chain was captured in a study of blood T cell repertoires in COVID-19 (dated by TCRdb to about 2020). For context, the study as a whole: Samples covering the acute and convalescent phases of COVID-19 were provided by collaborators in the United States, Italy and Spain. Samples came from the ongoing ImmuneRACE study (first 160 participants) plus 1,254 subjects from 6 global collaborators. Where HLA class I and class II types were available, the types were taken from metadata supplied by the sample provider, not from assay-based typing. Subjects who had been exposed to COVID-19, were actively infected with it, or had recovered from it provided the deeply sampled blood TCRbeta repertoires that made up the dataset. A freely available public database, intended as a resource for researchers studying the immune response to SARS-CoV-2, is where the repertoires were released. A de-identified subject ID, COVID-19 status, age in years and sex were almost always included in the sample metadata. The prospective study material was composed of cDNA or gDNA derived from T cells, B-cell-depleted T cells, or PBMCs.

Germline trimming: 7 bases from V, 0 bases from J; junction bases outside gene matches: 3. From a lookup of the germline V gene, CDR1 and CDR2 are SGHVS and FNYEAQ. The CDR3 runs 16 residues from the cysteine to the phenylalanine. The read is trimmed to its CDR3 DNA, 48 bases read in frame from base 1. Overall study outcomes, separate from this receptor: The quantity of clinical and demographic metadata differed by source and by participant and was supplied without curation.

Whole blood was collected in K2EDTA tubes by collaborating institutions according to the institutions' own protocols. For TCRbeta analysis, collaborators shipped samples as frozen whole blood, isolated PBMCs, or DNA extracted from either of those sample types. TCRbeta CDR3 regions were amplified from genomic DNA by means of the immunoSEQ Assay, a bias-controlled multiplex PCR. For the original study's pipeline: Nucleated cell counts per sample were estimated from amplification of reference gene primers within the assay. To quantify the absolute abundance of each unique TCRbeta CDR3 rearrangement, sequence reads were collapsed and filtered. For each sample, productive Simpson clonality was calculated as the square root of Simpson's diversity index over productive rearrangements. This is the immuneACCESS table as TCRdb keeps it, with only in-frame sequences that have V and J called. A part of the clones is gone; compared with another copy, unresolved V genes explain less than half, and the rest is unexplained. V, J and clone size are taken as reported in that table, and D and trimming were inferred from the DNA itself. This sample gives 180,000 or so clones in total; about nine tenths of them show up just once. Around 7% of the sample is held by the ten biggest clonotypes.

For this clone: Its antigen remains undetermined. No much larger clone is present one base from it, and per-base qualities are unavailable.

Sequenced material: peripheral blood. This sequence was found in a man between 35 and 55 years old with acute or convalescent COVID-19. The V gene is TRBV7-6 and the J gene is TRBJ2-1, and TRBD2 matches 13 of the central bases. The DNA sequence reads TGTGCCAGCACCCGGACTAGCGGGAGCTCCTACAATGAGCAGTTCTTC. It is translated as CASTRTSGSSYNEQFF.